This T cell receptor beta chain was obtained from a study of shared clonotypes between healthy human individuals. Study-wide background: Plates per donor: three CD4 naive, three CD4 memory, two CD8 naive, one CD8 memory.

Over several immunoSEQ plates, each subset's genomic DNA was distributed in even portions. Here immunoSEQ multiplex PCR was the method, and the copy in TCRdb shows in-frame clones only, minus some. The repertoire consists of 330,000 or so clones, with less than 85% occurring once and the leading ten covering 8% to 13%. The CDR3 spans 15 residues. Germline V gene data show CDR1 as KGHSH and CDR2 as LQKENI. Trimming pared 3 bases from V and 12 bases from J, leaving 24 bases between. As for this clone: Its antigen is undetermined.

General study results and limits: When compared with the clonotypes that were shared by all four sorted-subset donors, the non-shared clonotypes turned out to have lower generation probabilities. Incomplete sequencing of sorted subsets was indicated by rarefaction despite large depth.

This TCR derives from a man in his thirties or forties in good health. The chain employs TRBV18 and TRBJ2-7; D could derive from TRBD1 or TRBD2 (5 bases each). Sequencing used memory CD4+ T cells sorted from blood. Regarding subset: CD45RA-negative fraction. The chain's CDR3 is CASSPSPGPETVGYF. DNA for the CDR3: TGTGCCAGCTCACCCTCGCCGGGACCGGAAACTGTGGGGTACTTC.